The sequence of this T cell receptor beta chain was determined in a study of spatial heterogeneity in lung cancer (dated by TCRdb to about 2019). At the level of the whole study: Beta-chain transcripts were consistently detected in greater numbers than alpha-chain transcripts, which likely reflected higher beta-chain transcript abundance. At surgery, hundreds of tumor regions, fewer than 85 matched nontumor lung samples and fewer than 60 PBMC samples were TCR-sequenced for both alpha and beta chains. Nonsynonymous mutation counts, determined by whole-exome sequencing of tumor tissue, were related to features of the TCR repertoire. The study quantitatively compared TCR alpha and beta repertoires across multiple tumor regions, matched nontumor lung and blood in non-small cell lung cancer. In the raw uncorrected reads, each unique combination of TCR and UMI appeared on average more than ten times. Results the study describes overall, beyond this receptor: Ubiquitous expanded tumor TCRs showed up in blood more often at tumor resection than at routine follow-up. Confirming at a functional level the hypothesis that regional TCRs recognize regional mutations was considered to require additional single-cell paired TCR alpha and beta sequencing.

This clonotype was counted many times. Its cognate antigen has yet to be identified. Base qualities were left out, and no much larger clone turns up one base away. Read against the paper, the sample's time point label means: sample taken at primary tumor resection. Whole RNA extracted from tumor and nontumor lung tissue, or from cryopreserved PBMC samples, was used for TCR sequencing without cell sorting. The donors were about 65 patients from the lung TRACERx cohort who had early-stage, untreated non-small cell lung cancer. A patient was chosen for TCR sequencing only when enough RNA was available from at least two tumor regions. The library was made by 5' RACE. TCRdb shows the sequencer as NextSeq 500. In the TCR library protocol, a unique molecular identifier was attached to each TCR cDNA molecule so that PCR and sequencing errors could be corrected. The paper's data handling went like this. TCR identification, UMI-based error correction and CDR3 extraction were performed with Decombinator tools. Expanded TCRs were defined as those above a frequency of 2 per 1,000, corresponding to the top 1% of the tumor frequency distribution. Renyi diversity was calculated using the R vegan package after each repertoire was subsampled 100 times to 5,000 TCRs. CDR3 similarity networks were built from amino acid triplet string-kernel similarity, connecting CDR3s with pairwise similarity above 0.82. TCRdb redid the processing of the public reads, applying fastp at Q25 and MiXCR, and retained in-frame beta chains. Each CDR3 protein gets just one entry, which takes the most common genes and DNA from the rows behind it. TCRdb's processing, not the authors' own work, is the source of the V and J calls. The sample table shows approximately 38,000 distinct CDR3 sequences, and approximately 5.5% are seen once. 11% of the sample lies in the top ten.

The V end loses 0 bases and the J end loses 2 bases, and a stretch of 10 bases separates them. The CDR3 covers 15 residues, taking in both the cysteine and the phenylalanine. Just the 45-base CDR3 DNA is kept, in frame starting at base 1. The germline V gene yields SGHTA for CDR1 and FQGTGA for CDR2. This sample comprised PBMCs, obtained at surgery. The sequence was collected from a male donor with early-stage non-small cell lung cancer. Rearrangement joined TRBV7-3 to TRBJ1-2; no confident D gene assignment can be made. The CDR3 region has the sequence CASSLTSLQNYGYTF. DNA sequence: TGTGCCAGCAGCTTAACGTCCTTACAAAACTATGGCTACACCTTC. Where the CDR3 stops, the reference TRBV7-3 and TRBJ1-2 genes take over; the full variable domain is GAGVSQTPSNKVTEKGKYVELRCDPISGHTALYWYRQSLGQGPEFLIYFQGTGAADDSGLPNDRFFAVRPEGSVSTLKIQRTERGDSAVYLCASSLTSLQNYGYTFGSGTRLTVV.